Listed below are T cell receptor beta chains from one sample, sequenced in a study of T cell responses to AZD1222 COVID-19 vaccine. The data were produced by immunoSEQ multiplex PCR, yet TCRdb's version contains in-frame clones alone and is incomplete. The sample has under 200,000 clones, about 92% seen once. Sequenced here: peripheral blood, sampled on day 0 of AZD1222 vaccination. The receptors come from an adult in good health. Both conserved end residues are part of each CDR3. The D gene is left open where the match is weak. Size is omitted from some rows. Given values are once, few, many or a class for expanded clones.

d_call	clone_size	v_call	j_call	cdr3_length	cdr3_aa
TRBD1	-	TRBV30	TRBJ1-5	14	CAWSEAGGNQPQHF
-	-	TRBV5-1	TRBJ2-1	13	CASSGVAFNEQFF
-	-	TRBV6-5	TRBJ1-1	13	CASSYNGLGEAFF
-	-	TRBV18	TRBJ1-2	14	CASSPNRDMLGYTF
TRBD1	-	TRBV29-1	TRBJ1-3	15	CSVGTGGSLGNTIYF
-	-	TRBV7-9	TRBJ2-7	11	CASSLGNEQYF
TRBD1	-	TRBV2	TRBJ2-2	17	CASSEAVGQGNTGELFF
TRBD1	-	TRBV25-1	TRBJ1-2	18	CASSKSGQGALRHYGYTF
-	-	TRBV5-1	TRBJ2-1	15	CASSLMASLYNEQFF
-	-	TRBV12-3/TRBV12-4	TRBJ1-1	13	CASSLRENTEAFF
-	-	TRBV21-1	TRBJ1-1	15	CASMDSNRMNTEAFF
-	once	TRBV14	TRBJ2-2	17	CASSQDRRTHYTGELFF
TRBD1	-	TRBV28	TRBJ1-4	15	CASSFSDRANEKLFF
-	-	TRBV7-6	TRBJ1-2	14	CASSLGQGNYGYTF
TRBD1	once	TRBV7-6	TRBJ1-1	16	CASSPQEGAQNTEAFF